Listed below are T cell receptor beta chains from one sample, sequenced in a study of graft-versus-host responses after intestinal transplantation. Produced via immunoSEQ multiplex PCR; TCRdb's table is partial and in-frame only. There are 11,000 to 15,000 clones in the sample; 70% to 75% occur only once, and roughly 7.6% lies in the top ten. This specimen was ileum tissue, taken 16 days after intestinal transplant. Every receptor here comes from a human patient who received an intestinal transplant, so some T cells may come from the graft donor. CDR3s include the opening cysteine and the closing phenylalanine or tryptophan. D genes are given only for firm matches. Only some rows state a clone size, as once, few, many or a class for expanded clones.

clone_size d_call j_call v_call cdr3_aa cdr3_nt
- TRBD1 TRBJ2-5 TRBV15 CATSGQGSETQYF TGTGCCACCAGCGGACAGGGGAGTGAGACCCAGTACTTC
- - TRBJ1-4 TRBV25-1 CARHYRAQEKLFF TGTGCCAGGCATTACAGGGCTCAAGAAAAACTGTTTTTT
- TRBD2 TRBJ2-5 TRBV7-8 CASSFRSSGDLQETQYF TGTGCCAGCAGCTTTAGGTCTAGCGGGGACCTCCAAGAGACCCAGTACTTC
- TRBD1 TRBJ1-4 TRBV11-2 CASSLVGDRVNEKLFF TGTGCCAGCAGCTTAGTCGGCGACAGGGTGAATGAAAAACTGTTTTTT
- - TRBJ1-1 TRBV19 CASSISVMNTEAFF TGTGCCAGTAGTATTTCAGTCATGAACACTGAAGCTTTCTTT
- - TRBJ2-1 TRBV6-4 CASSDGSSAVNEQFF TGTGCCAGCAGTGACGGGTCTAGCGCCGTCAATGAGCAGTTCTTC
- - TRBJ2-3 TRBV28 CASRTSTDTQYF TGTGCCAGCAGGACTAGCACAGATACGCAGTATTTT
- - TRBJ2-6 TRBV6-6 CASSYQGTGANVLTF TGTGCCAGCAGTTATCAGGGAACCGGGGCCAACGTCCTGACTTTC
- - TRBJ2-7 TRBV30 CAWSAAYEQYF TGTGCCTGGAGTGCAGCGTACGAGCAGTACTTC
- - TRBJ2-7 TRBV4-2 CASSQDWPERRGEQYF TGTGCCAGCAGCCAAGACTGGCCGGAGAGGCGTGGCGAGCAGTACTTC
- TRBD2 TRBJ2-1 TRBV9 CASSVEAGGIGYNEQFF TGTGCCAGCAGCGTAGAAGCGGGGGGAATTGGGTACAATGAGCAGTTCTTC
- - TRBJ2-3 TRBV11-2 CASSSYDTQYF TGTGCCAGCAGCTCCTACGATACGCAGTATTTT
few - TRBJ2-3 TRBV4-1 CASSQDPRGIGTDTQYF TGCGCCAGCAGCCAAGATCCCCGCGGTATTGGCACAGATACGCAGTATTTT
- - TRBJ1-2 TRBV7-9 CASSRGTYGYTF TGTGCCAGCAGTAGGGGCACCTATGGCTACACCTTC
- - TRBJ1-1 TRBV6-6 CASSYSSERGEAFF TGTGCCAGCAGTTACTCGAGCGAGAGGGGGGAAGCTTTCTTT
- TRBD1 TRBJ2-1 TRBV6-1 CASREDRGRPYEQFF TGTGCCAGCAGGGAGGACAGGGGGCGCCCGTATGAGCAGTTCTTC
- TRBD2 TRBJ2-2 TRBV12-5 CASVDSSGGTGELFF TGTGCTAGTGTCGATTCTAGCGGGGGTACCGGGGAGCTGTTTTTT
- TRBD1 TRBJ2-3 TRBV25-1 CASSARTGGRTDTQYF TGTGCCAGCAGTGCGAGGACAGGGGGTCGGACAGATACGCAGTATTTT
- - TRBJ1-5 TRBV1 CTSSHAGMSNQPQHF TGCACCAGCAGCCACGCAGGGATGAGCAATCAGCCCCAGCATTTT
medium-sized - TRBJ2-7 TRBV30 CAWSVVPGGEQYF TGTGCCTGGAGTGTTGTGCCTGGAGGGGAGCAGTACTTC
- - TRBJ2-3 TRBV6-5 CASSYGQGYTDTQYF TGTGCCAGCAGTTATGGGCAGGGGTATACAGATACGCAGTATTTT
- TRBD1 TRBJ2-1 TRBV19 CASSITGGSYNEQFF TGTGCCAGTAGTATAACAGGGGGCTCGTACAATGAGCAGTTCTTC
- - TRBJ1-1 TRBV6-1 CASSPRTALAFF TGTGCCAGCAGCCCTAGGACAGCCCTGGCTTTCTTT
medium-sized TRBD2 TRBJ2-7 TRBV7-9 CASSFSPSGSSYEQYF TGTGCCAGCAGCTTCTCCCCTAGCGGGAGTTCCTACGAGCAGTACTTC
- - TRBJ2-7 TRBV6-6 CASSYRFYEQYF TGTGCCAGCAGTTACCGTTTCTACGAGCAGTACTTC
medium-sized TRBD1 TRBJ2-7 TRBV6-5 CASSYGQGGYEQYF TGTGCCAGCAGTTACGGACAGGGGGGCTACGAGCAGTACTTC
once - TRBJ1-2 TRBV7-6 CASSRGNNYGYTF TGTGCCAGCAGCAGGGGGAACAACTATGGCTACACCTTC
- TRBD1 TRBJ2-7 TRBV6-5 CASSYSDRVRDEQYF TGTGCCAGCAGTTACTCGGACAGGGTGAGGGACGAGCAGTACTTC
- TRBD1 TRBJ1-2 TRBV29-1 CSVEERQGGYTF TGCAGCGTTGAAGAAAGACAGGGTGGCTACACCTTC
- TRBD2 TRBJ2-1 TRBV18 CASTYNSGRAYNEQFF TGTGCCAGCACATACAATAGCGGGAGGGCCTACAATGAGCAGTTCTTC
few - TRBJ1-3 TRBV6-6 CASKDSYSGNTIYF TGTGCCAGCAAAGACAGCTACTCTGGAAACACCATATATTTT
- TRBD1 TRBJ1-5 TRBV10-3 CAISEGQGVNQPQHF TGTGCCATCAGTGAGGGACAGGGGGTTAATCAGCCCCAGCATTTT
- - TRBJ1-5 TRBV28 CASSLTGSNQPQHF TGTGCCAGCAGTTTAACAGGGAGCAATCAGCCCCAGCATTTT
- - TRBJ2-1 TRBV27 CASSIGYGVNEQFF TGTGCCAGCAGTATTGGATACGGGGTGAATGAGCAGTTCTTC
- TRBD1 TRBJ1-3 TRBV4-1 CASSHSPGQPSSGNTIYF TGCGCCAGCAGCCACAGCCCGGGACAGCCAAGCTCTGGAAACACCATATATTTT
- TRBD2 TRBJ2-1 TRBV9 CASSVTSGAYNEQFF TGTGCCAGCAGCGTCACTAGCGGAGCCTACAATGAGCAGTTCTTC
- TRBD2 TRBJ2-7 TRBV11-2 CASSRTSSGMREQYF TGTGCCAGCAGCCGAACATCTAGCGGGATGAGGGAGCAGTACTTC
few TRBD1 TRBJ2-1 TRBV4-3 CASSRKDRAGNEQFF TGCGCCAGCAGCCGGAAGGACAGGGCGGGGAATGAGCAGTTCTTC
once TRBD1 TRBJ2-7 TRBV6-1 CASSSNQDRGYEQYF TGTGCCAGCAGTTCAAACCAGGACAGGGGCTACGAGCAGTACTTC
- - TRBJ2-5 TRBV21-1 CASSNSGRGGETQYF TGTGCCAGCAGCAATAGCGGGAGGGGCGGGGAGACCCAGTACTTC
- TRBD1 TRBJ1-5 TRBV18 CASSPTGVGQPQHF TGTGCCAGCTCCCCGACAGGGGTAGGGCAGCCCCAGCATTTT
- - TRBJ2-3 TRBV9 CASSLSGAPDTQYF TGTGCCAGCAGCCTAAGTGGGGCCCCAGATACGCAGTATTTT
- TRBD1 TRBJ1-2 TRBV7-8 CASSLGQGAGGYTF TGTGCCAGCAGCTTAGGGCAGGGGGCGGGAGGCTACACCTTC
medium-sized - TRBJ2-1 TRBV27 CASSLVGPAGSSYNEQFF TGTGCCAGCAGTTTAGTGGGTCCAGCAGGAAGCTCCTACAATGAGCAGTTCTTC
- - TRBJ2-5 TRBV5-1 CASSLGITGQETQYF TGCGCCAGCAGCTTGGGTATTACTGGCCAAGAGACCCAGTACTTC
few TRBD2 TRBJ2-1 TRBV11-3 CASSFPGGGNEQFF TGTGCCAGCAGCTTCCCCGGGGGGGGGAATGAGCAGTTCTTC
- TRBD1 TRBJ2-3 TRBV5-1 CASSLRTGSITDTQYF TGCGCCAGCAGCTTAAGGACAGGGTCAATCACAGATACGCAGTATTTT
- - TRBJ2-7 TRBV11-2 CASSHPWTAPYEQYF TGTGCCAGCAGCCACCCTTGGACTGCGCCCTACGAGCAGTACTTC
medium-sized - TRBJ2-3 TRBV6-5 CASSYSAGGTDTQYF TGTGCCAGCAGTTACTCGGCAGGGGGCACAGATACGCAGTATTTT
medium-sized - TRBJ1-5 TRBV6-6 CASWEYSNQPQHF TGTGCTAGCTGGGAGTATAGCAATCAGCCCCAGCATTTT
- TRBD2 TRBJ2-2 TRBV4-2 CASSQETNGGAPNTGELFF TGTGCCAGCAGCCAAGAAACTAACGGGGGGGCTCCGAACACCGGGGAGCTGTTTTTT
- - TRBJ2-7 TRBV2 CASSKGRTGDEQYF TGTGCCAGCTCAAAAGGACGGACCGGGGACGAGCAGTACTTC
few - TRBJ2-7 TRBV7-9 CASSLDQRVFVEQYF TGTGCCAGCAGCTTAGACCAGCGGGTTTTCGTCGAGCAGTACTTC
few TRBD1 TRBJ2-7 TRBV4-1 CASSQTPGQRSYEQYF TGCGCCAGCAGCCAAACTCCGGGACAGCGGTCCTACGAGCAGTACTTC